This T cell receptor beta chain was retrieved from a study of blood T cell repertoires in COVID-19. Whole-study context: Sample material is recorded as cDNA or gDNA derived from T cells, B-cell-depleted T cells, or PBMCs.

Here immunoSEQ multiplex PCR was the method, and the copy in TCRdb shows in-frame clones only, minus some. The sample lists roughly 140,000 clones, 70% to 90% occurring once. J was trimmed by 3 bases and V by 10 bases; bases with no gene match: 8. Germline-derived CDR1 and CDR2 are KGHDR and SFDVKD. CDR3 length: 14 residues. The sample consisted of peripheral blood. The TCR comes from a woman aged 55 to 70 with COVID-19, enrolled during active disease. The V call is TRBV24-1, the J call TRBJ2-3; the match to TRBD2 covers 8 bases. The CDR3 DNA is TGTGCCACAACTAGCGGTCGGAGGACAGATACGCAGTATTTT. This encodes CATTSGRRTDTQYF.